Listed here are 25 T cell receptor beta chains from one sample, sequenced in a study of shared clonotypes between healthy human individuals. The method was immunoSEQ multiplex PCR; TCRdb's version includes in-frame clones alone and lacks a portion of them. Seen here are about 820,000 clones, 80% to 95% observed once, and the top ten hold about 24%. Terminally differentiated effector memory CD45RA+ cells were left out of the naive CD8 fraction, which was CD45RO-negative and positively selected for CCR7. The specimen was naive CD8+ T cells sorted from blood. These receptors all stem from a man in his thirties or forties in good health.

The chain couples TRBV27 to TRBJ2-7, with D perhaps TRBD1 (6 bases). Germline CDR1 MNHEY, CDR2 SMNVEV (reference sequence). Trimming removed 4 bases at V and 2 bases at J, with 15 bases between. The CDR3 sequence is 15 residues long. CDR3 residues: CASSSPRDNTYEQYF. The CDR3, as DNA: TGTGCCAGCAGTTCCCCCCGGGACAACACCTACGAGCAGTACTTC.

The chain combines TRBV27 with TRBJ2-3, with 8 bases that match TRBD2. The junction had 4 bases not matched to a gene; V was cut back by 5 bases and J by 6 bases. The CDR3 runs to 13 residues. Germline V CDR1 and CDR2: MNHEY, SMNVEV (reference sequence). The CDR3 region has the DNA TGTGCCAGCAGTGGTAGCGGGACGGATACGCAGTATTTT. As protein: CASSGSGTDTQYF.

V is TRBV30 and J is TRBJ2-7, with 9 bases that match TRBD1. The germline V gene has CDR1 GTSNPN and CDR2 SVGIG (reference sequence). The trim removed 2 bases at V and 1 base at J, leaving 3 bases unmatched. The CDR3 contains 14 residues. The DNA for the CDR3 is TGTGCCTGGAGTCCCGGGACAGGGTCCTACGAGCAGTACTTC. It specifies CAWSPGTGSYEQYF.

V is TRBV6-5 and J is TRBJ2-1; 8 positions agree with TRBD1. Germline V gene lookup returns CDR1 MNHEY and CDR2 SVGAGI. The ends lost 5 bases at V and 7 bases at J; junction bases unmatched: 4. The CDR3 extends over 13 amino acids. CDR3 sequence (DNA): TGTGCCAGCAGTCCGACAGGGGTTAATGAGCAGTTCTTC. Residues: CASSPTGVNEQFF.

The J gene is TRBJ1-4, the V gene TRBV7-9, with D unclear. The V and J ends lost 3 bases and 4 bases respectively, with 9 bases between them. Germline V gene data show CDR1 as SEHNR and CDR2 as FQNEAQ (reference sequence). The CDR3 length is 14 residues. The CDR3 nucleotides are TGTGCCAGCAGCTTGAGCGGGTATAATGAAAAACTGTTTTTT. This codes for CASSLSGYNEKLFF.

This chain links TRBV7-2 with TRBJ2-3; a possible D gene is TRBD2 (5 bases). Per the germline V gene, CDR1 is SGHTA and CDR2 is FQGNSA. Trimming cost V 5 bases and J 3 bases, with 12 bases left between them. The CDR3 has 14 amino acids. The CDR3 sequence is CASSRAGATDTQYF. CDR3 coding DNA: TGTGCCAGCAGCCGGGCGGGCGCGACAGATACGCAGTATTTT.

V usage is TRBV7-9 and J usage is TRBJ2-7; 10 positions agree with TRBD2. There are 13 residues in the CDR3. Trimming at V came to 7 bases and at J to 6 bases, leaving 6 bases not matched to a gene. Germline loops: CDR1 SEHNR, CDR2 FQNEAQ (reference sequence). CDR3 sequence (DNA): TGTGCCAGCAACCTAGCGGGAGTAGGCGAGCAGTACTTC. Translating gives CASNLAGVGEQYF.

The genes are TRBV11-2 and TRBJ1-1; D not certain. The germline V and J ends were trimmed by 5 bases and 6 bases, with 7 bases remaining between them. The germline CDR1 and CDR2 sequences are SGHAT and FQNNGV. There are 11 residues in the CDR3. DNA for the CDR3: TGTGCCAGCAGCCCGAAACCTGAAGCTTTCTTT. This codes for CASSPKPEAFF. Supplemented by reference TRBV11-2 and TRBJ1-1, the full variable domain reads EAGVAQSPRYKIIEKRQSVAFWCNPISGHATLYWYQQILGQGPKLLIQFQNNGVVDDSQLPKDRFSAERLKGVDSTLKIQPAKLEDSAVYLCASSPKPEAFFGQGTRLTVV.

The chain recombines TRBV15 with TRBJ2-5; no definite D call. This CDR3 comprises 14 residues. In germline, CDR1 is LNHNV, CDR2 YYDKDF (reference sequence). Between the trimmed V and J ends, which lost 5 bases and 2 bases, there was a span of 12 bases. CDR3 sequence: CATSLSRGQETQYF. The CDR3 DNA reads TGTGCCACCAGCCTTTCTCGAGGTCAAGAGACCCAGTACTTC.

This chain joins TRBV11-2 and TRBJ2-6; 10 nucleotides line up with TRBD1. In germline, CDR1 is SGHAT, CDR2 FQNNGV. This CDR3 region has 19 residues. Trimming cost V 4 bases and J 0 bases; bases outside gene matches: 9. DNA of the CDR3: TGTGCCAGCAGCTGGCTTCCGGGACAGGGGCTCTCTGGGGCCAACGTCCTGACTTTC. It yields the protein CASSWLPGQGLSGANVLTF.

The chain is built from TRBV29-1 and TRBJ2-1; 11 bases match TRBD2. This CDR3 spans 17 amino acids. With V trimmed by 4 bases and J by 5 bases, 13 bases remained unmatched. Germline V gene data show CDR1 as SQVTM and CDR2 as ANQGSEA. CDR3 nucleotides: TGCAGCGTTGTGGGGACTAGCGGACTCAACCCCAACAATGAGCAGTTCTTC. Translating it yields CSVVGTSGLNPNNEQFF.

The genes are TRBV7-9 and TRBJ2-7; TRBD1 aligns across 8 bases. CDR1 and CDR2 from the germline V gene are SEHNR and FQNEAQ (reference sequence). This CDR3 spans 15 amino acids. Trimming removed 4 bases from V and 3 bases from J; junction bases left unmatched: 8. CDR3 sequence: CASSSRQGIHYEQYF. For the CDR3, the DNA is TGTGCCAGCAGCTCCAGACAGGGGATTCACTACGAGCAGTACTTC.

V and J are TRBV9 and TRBJ2-7, with D tentatively TRBD2 (6 bases). V shed 2 bases and J shed 5 bases, with 14 bases lying between them. The germline V gene has CDR1 SGDLS and CDR2 YYNGEE. The CDR3 loop spans 14 amino acids. The CDR3 loop is CASSVGGGLNEQYF. DNA for the CDR3: TGTGCCAGCAGCGTCGGGGGAGGTTTGAACGAGCAGTACTTC.

The chain is built from TRBV9 and TRBJ1-4; D not certain. Trimming pared 0 bases from V and 7 bases from J, leaving 13 bases between. Germline values: CDR1 SGDLS, CDR2 YYNGEE. CDR3 length equals 15 residues. CDR3 sequence: CASSVVTPTTEKLFF. The CDR3 DNA reads as TGTGCCAGCAGCGTAGTAACACCCACAACTGAAAAACTGTTTTTT.

The chain uses TRBV5-1 and TRBJ2-7; D unresolved. V gave up 0 bases and J gave up 3 bases, with 10 bases separating them. The V gene's germline CDR1 is SGHRS and CDR2 YFSETQ. This CDR3 region has 14 residues. The CDR3 spells CASSLESGGYEQYF. CDR3 bases: TGCGCCAGCAGCTTGGAGAGTGGCGGCTACGAGCAGTACTTC.

This rearrangement joins TRBV19 to TRBJ1-1; no clear D gene. Trimming left V 7 bases short and J 2 bases short, with 11 bases between. This CDR3 has 13 residues. The germline gives CDR1 LNHDA, CDR2 SQIVND (reference sequence). The CDR3 loop reads CASIKGSNTEAFF. CDR3 nucleotides: TGTGCCAGTATTAAGGGCAGTAACACTGAAGCTTTCTTT.

This chain connects TRBV27 to TRBJ2-3; tentatively, D is TRBD1 (6 bases). The CDR3 contains 15 residues. Germline CDR1 reads MNHEY; CDR2 reads SMNVEV (reference sequence). V dropped 4 bases and J dropped 2 bases, with 13 bases sitting between them. The CDR3 DNA follows: TGTGCCAGCAGTTCCGGGACACTTCACACAGATACGCAGTATTTT. Its translation is CASSSGTLHTDTQYF.

The chain combines TRBV29-1 with TRBJ2-7, with 7 bases identical to TRBD1. Losses at the gene ends were 0 bases for V and 3 bases for J; bases not matched to a gene: 5. The CDR3 covers 14 residues. Germline-derived CDR1 and CDR2 are SQVTM and ANQGSEA. The CDR3 sequence is CSVEDYRTGYEQYF. Written as DNA, the CDR3 is TGCAGCGTTGAAGATTATAGGACAGGCTACGAGCAGTACTTC.

V gene TRBV5-8 combines with J gene TRBJ1-2, with D unclear. This CDR3 has 17 residues. The V gene lost 3 bases and the J gene lost 3 bases, with 21 bases spanning the gap. The germline V gene has CDR1 SGHTS and CDR2 YDEGEE. Here the CDR3 reads CASSSVPSEALHYGYTF. The CDR3 DNA reads TGTGCCAGCAGCTCCGTCCCGTCGGAAGCGCTGCACTATGGCTACACCTTC.

This sequence joins TRBV5-6 and TRBJ2-3; 7 bases are shared with TRBD1. Germline CDR1 SGHDT, CDR2 YYEEEE. Trimming took 4 bases from V and 1 from J; bases not matched to a gene: 9. This CDR3 has 16 residues. The DNA for the CDR3 is TGTGCCAGCAGCCACTACAGGGGTATGGGCACAGATACGCAGTATTTT. Translating it yields CASSHYRGMGTDTQYF.

This rearrangement joins TRBV2 to TRBJ2-2, with 8 bases fitting TRBD1. The trim removed 6 bases at V and 4 bases at J, leaving 10 bases unmatched. The CDR3 covers 16 residues. The germline V gene encodes CDR1 SNHLY and CDR2 FYNNEI. The CDR3 loop reads CASSTDRGEGTGELFF. CDR3 coding DNA: TGTGCCAGCAGCACTGACAGGGGTGAGGGCACCGGGGAGCTGTTTTTT. The full variable domain, with the rest looked up from reference TRBV2 and TRBJ2-2, is EPEVTQTPSHQVTQMGQEVILRCVPISNHLYFYWYRQILGQKVEFLVSFYNNEISEKSEIFDDQFSVERPDGSNFTLKIRSTKLEDSAMYFCASSTDRGEGTGELFFGEGSRLTVL.

The chain carries TRBV21-1 and TRBJ2-1; the table's D call TRBD2 went unverified against the DNA. TRBV21-1 is a pseudogene segment. CDR3 length: 17 residues. The CDR3 DNA follows: TGTGCCAGCAGCAACCCGGGAGCGGGAGTAAAGGACAATGAGCAGTTCTTC. It specifies CASSNPGAGVKDNEQFF.

The chain's CDR3 is CATVTDSYNEQFF. CDR3 sequence (DNA): TGTGCCACCGTTACAGACTCCTACAATGAGCAGTTCTTC. This sequence joins TRBV28 and TRBJ2-1; D is unresolved. This CDR3 spans 13 amino acids. Trimming took off 10 bases at V and 0 bases at J, with 10 bases between the two ends. CDR1 MDHEN and CDR2 SYDVKM come from the germline V gene.

This clone is a singleton in its sample. The chain is built from TRBV27 and TRBJ1-2, with no clear D. The CDR3 is 14 residues long. Germline loops: CDR1 MNHEY, CDR2 SMNVEV (reference sequence). V lost 8 bases and J 7 bases, leaving 20 bases between the germline ends. CDR3 coding DNA: TGTGCCAGCGCCGGGGATCCTCTATTTCTTGGCTACACCTTC. Translating gives CASAGDPLFLGYTF.

V is TRBV28 and J is TRBJ2-7, with D possibly TRBD2 on 6 matching bases. The CDR3 contains 16 residues. The V and J ends lost 2 bases and 4 bases respectively, with 18 bases between them. Germline-derived CDR1 and CDR2 are MDHEN and SYDVKM. CDR3 DNA: TGTGCCAGCAGTTTAAGATTGACTAGTTTATCTTACGAGCAGTACTTC. Translated: CASSLRLTSLSYEQYF.